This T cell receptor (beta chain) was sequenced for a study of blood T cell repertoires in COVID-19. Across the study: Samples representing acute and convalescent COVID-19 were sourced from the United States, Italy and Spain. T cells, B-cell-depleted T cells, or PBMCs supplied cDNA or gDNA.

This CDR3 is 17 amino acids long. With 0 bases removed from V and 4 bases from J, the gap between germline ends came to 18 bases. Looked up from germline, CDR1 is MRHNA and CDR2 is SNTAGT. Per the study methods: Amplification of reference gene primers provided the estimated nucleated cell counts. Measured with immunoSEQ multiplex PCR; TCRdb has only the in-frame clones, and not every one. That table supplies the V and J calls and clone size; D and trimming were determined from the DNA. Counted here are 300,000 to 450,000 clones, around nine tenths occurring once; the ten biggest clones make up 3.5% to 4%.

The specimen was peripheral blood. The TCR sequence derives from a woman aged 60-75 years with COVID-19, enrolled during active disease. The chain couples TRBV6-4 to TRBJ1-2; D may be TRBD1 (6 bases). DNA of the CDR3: TGTGCCAGCAGTGACTCAGTGTTCGCAGGGGATGTCTATGGCTACACCTTC. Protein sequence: CASSDSVFAGDVYGYTF.